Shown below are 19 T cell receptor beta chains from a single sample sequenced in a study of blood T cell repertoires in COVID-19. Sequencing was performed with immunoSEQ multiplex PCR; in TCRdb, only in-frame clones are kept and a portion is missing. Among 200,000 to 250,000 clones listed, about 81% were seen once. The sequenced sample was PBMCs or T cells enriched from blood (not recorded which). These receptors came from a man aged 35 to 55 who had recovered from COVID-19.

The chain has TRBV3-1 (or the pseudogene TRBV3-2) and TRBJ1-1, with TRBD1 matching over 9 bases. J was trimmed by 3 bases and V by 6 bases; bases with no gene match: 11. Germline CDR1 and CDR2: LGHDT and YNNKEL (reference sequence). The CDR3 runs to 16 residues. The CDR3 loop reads CASSHPGDRGDTEAFF. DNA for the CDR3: TGTGCCAGCAGTCACCCCGGCGACAGGGGGGACACTGAAGCTTTCTTT.

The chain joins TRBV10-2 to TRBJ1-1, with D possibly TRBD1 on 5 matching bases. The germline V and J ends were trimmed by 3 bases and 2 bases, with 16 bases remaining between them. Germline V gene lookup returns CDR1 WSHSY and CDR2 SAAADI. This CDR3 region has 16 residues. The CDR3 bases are TGCGCCAGCAGTGATGCCAGGGAATCTACCAACACTGAAGCTTTCTTT. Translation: CASSDARESTNTEAFF.

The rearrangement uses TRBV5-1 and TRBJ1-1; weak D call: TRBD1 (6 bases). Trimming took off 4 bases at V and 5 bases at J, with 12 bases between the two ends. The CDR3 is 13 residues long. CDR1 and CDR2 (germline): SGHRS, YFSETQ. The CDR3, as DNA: TGCGCCAGCAGCACTGAGGGGGGGACTGAAGCTTTCTTT. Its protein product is CASSTEGGTEAFF. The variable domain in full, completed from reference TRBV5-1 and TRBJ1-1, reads KAGVTQTPRYLIKTRGQQVTLSCSPISGHRSVSWYQQTPGQGLQFLFEYFSETQRNKGNFPGRFSGRQFSNSRSEMNVSTLELGDSALYLCASSTEGGTEAFFGQGTRLTVV.

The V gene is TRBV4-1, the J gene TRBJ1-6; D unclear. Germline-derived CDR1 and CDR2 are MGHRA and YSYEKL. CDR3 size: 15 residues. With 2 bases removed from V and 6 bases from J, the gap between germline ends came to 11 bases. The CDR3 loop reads CASSQTPRLNSPLHF. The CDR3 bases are TGCGCCAGCAGCCAAACACCGAGACTTAATTCACCCCTCCACTTT.

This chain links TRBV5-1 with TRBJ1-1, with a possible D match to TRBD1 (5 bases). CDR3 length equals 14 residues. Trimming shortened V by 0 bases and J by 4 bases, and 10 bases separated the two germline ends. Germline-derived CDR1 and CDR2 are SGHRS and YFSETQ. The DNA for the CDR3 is TGCGCCAGCAGCTTGGCCGGGGGTGGCACTGAAGCTTTCTTT. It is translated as CASSLAGGGTEAFF.

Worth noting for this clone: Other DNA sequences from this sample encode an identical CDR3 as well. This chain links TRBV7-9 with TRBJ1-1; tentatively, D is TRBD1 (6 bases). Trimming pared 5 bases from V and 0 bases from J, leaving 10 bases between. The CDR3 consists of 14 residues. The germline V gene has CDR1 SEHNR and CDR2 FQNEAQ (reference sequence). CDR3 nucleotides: TGTGCCAGCAGCCTAGGGACACTGAACACTGAAGCTTTCTTT. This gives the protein CASSLGTLNTEAFF.

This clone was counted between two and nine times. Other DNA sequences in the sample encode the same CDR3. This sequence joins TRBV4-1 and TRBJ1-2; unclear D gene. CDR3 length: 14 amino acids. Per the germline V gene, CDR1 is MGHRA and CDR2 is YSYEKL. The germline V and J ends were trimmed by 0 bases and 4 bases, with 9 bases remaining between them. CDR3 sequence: CASSQDDRGYGYTF. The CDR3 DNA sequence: TGCGCCAGCAGCCAAGATGACCGGGGCTATGGCTACACCTTC.

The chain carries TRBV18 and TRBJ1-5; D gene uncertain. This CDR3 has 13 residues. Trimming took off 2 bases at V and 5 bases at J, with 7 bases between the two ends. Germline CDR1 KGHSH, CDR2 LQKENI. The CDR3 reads CASSPGSDQPQHF. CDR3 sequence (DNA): TGTGCCAGCTCACCAGGGAGTGATCAGCCCCAGCATTTT.

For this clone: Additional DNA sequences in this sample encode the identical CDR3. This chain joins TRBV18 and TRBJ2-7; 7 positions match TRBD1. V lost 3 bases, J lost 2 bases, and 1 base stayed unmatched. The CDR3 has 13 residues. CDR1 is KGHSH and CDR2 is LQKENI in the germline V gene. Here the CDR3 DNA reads TGTGCCAGCTCACCCGGGACAGCCTACGAGCAGTACTTC. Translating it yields CASSPGTAYEQYF.

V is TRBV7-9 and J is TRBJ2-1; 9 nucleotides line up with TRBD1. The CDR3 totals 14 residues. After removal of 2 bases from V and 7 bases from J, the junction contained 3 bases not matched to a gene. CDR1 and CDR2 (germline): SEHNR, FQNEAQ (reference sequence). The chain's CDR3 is CASSLTGGLNEQFF. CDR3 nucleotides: TGTGCCAGCAGCTTAACAGGGGGCTTGAATGAGCAGTTCTTC.

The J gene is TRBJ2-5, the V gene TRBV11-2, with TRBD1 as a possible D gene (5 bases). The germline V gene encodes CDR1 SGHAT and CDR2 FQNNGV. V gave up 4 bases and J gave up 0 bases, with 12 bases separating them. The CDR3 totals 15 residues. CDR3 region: CASSSQGLYQETQYF. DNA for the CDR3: TGTGCCAGCAGCTCCCAGGGCCTGTACCAAGAGACCCAGTACTTC.

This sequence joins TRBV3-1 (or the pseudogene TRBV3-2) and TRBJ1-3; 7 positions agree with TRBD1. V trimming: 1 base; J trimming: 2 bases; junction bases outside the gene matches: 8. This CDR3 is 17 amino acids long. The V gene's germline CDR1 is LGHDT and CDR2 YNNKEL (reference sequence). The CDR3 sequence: CASSQVGAGGPGNTIYF. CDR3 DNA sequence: TGTGCCAGCAGCCAAGTTGGGGCAGGGGGGCCTGGAAACACCATATATTTT.

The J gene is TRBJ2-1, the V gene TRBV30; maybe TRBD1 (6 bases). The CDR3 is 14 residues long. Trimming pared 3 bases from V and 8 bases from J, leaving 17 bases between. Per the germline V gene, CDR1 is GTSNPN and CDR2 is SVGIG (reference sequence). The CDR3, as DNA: TGTGCCTGGAGCCTACGGAGGACAGCCTATGAGCAGTTCTTC. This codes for CAWSLRRTAYEQFF.

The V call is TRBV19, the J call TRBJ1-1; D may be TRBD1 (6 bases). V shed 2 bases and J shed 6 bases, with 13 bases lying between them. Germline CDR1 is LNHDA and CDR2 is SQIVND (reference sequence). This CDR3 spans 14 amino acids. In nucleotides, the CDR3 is TGTGCCAGTAGTATACTTCAGGGGTTCCCTGAAGCTTTCTTT. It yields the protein CASSILQGFPEAFF.

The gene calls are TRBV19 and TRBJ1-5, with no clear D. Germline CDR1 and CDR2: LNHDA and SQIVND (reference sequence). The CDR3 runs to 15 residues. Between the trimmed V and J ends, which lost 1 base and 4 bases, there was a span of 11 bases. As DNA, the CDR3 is TGTGCCAGTAGTATAGGGTGGCAGCGAAATCAGCCCCAGCATTTT. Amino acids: CASSIGWQRNQPQHF.

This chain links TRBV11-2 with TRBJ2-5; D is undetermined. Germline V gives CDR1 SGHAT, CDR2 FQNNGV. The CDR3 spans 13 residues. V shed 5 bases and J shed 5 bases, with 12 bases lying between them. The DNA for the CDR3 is TGTGCCAGCAGCGAAGTACGTCGGGAGACCCAGTACTTC. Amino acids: CASSEVRRETQYF.

The CDR3 sequence: CASGSLSIDIQYF. The CDR3 nucleotides read TGTGCTAGTGGTTCGCTCTCTATAGACATTCAGTACTTC. The chain couples TRBV12-5 to TRBJ2-4; D gene unclear. V lost 4 bases and J 8 bases, leaving 12 bases between the germline ends. CDR1 is LGHNT, CDR2 FRNRAP, per germline. This CDR3 is 13 amino acids long.

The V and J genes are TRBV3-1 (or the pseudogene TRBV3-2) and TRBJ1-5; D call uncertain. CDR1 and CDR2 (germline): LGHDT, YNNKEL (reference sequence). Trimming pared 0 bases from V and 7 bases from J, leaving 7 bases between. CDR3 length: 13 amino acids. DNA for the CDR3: TGTGCCAGCAGCCAAGATATGCAGCAGCCCCAGCATTTT. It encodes CASSQDMQQPQHF.

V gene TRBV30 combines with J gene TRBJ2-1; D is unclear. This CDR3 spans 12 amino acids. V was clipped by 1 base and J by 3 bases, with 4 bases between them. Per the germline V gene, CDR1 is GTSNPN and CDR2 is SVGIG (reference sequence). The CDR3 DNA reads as TGTGCCTGGAGTGATTACTACAATGAGCAGTTCTTC. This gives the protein CAWSDYYNEQFF. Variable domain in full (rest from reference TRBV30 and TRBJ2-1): SQTIHQWPATLVQPVGSPLSLECTVEGTSNPNLYWYRQAAGRGLQLLFYSVGIGQISSEVPQNLSASRPQDRQFILSSKKLLLSDSGFYLCAWSDYYNEQFFGPGTRLTVL.